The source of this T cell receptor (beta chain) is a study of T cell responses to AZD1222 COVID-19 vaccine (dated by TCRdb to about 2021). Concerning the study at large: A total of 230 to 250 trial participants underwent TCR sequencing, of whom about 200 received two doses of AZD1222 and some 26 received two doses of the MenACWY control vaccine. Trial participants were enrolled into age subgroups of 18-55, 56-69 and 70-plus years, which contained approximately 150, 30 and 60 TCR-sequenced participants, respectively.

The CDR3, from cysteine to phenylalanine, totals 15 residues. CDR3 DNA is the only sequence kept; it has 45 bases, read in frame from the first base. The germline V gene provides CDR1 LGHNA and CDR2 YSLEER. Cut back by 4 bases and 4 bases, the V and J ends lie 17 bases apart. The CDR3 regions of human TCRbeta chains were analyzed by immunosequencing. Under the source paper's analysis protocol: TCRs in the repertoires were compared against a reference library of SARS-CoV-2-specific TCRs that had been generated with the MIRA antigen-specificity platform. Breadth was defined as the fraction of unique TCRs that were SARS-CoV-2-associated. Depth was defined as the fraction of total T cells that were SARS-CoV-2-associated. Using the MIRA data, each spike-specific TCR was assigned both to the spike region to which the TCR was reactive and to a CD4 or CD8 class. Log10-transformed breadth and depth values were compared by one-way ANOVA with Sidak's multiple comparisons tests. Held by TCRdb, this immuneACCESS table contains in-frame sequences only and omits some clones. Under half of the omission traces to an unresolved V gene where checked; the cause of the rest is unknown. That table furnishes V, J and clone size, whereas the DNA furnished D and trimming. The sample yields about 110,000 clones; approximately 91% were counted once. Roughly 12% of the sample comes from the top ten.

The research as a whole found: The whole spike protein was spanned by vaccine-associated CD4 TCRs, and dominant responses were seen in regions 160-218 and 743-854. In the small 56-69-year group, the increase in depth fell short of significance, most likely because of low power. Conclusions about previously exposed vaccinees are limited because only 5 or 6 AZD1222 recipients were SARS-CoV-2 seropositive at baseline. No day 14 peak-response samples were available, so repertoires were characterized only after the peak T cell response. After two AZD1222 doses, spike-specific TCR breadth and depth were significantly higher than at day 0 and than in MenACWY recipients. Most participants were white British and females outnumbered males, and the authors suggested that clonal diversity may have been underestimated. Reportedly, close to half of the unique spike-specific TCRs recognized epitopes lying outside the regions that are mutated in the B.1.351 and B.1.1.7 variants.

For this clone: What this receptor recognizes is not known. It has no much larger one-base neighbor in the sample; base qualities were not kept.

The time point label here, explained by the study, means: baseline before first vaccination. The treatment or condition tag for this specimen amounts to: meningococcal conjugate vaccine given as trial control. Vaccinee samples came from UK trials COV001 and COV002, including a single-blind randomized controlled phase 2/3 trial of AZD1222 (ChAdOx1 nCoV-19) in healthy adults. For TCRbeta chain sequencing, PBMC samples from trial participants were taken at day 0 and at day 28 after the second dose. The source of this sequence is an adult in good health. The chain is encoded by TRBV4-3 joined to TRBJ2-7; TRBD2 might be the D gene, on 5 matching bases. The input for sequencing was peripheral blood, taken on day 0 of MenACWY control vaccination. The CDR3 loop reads CASSRNGETFYEQYF. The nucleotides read TGCGCCAGCAGCCGGAACGGGGAGACATTTTACGAGCAGTACTTC.